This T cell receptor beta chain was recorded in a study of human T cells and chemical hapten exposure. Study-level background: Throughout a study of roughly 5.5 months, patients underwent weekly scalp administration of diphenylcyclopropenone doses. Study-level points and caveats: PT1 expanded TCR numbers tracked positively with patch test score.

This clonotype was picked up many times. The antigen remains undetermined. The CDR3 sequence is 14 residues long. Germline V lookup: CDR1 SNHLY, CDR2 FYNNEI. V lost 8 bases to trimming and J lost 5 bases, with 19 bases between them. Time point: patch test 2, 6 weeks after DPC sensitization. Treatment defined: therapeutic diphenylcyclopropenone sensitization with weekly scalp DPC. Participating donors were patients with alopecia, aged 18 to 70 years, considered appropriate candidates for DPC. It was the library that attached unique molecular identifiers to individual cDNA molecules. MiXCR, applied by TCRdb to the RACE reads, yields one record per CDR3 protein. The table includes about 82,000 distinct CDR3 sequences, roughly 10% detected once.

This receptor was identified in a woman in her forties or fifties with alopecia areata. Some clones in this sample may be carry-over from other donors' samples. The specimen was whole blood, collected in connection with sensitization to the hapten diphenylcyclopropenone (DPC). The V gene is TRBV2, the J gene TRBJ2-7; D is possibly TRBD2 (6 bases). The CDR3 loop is CASSPGRREDEQYF. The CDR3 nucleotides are TGTGCCAGCTCCCCGGGACGGAGGGAGGACGAGCAGTACTTC.